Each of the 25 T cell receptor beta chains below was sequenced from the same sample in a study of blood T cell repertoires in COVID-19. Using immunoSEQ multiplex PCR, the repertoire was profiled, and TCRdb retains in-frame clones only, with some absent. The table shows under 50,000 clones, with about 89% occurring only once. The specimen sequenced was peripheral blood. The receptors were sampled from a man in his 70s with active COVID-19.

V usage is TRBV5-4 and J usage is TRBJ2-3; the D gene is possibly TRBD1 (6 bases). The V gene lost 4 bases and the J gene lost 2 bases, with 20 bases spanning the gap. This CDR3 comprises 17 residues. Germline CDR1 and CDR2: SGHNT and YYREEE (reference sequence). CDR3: CASSAHRAPSATDTQYF. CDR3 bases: TGTGCCAGCAGCGCCCACAGGGCGCCTTCGGCCACAGATACGCAGTATTTT. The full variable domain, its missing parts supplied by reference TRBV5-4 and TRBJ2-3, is ETGVTQSPTHLIKTRGQQVTLRCSSQSGHNTVSWYQQALGQGPQFIFQYYREEENGRGNFPPRFSGLQFPNYSSELNVNALELDDSALYLCASSAHRAPSATDTQYFGPGTRLTVL.

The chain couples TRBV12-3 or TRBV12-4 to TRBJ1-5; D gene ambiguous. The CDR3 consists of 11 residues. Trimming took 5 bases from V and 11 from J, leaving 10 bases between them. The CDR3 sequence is CASSAGRAQHF. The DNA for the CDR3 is TGTGCCAGCAGTGCGGGGAGAGCCCAGCATTTT.

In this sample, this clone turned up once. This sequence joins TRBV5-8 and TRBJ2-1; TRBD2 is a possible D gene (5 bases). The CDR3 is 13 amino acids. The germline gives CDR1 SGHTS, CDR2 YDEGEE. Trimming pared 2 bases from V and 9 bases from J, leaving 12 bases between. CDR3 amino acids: CASSFSEYGEQFF. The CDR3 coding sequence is TGTGCCAGCAGCTTTAGCGAGTACGGTGAGCAGTTCTTC.

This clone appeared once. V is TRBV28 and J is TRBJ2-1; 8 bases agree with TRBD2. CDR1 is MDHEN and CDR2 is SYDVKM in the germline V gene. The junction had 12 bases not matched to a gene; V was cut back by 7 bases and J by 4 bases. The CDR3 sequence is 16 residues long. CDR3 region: CASTLGQRGTYNEQFF. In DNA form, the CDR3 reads TGTGCCAGCACCCTAGGCCAGCGGGGGACTTACAATGAGCAGTTCTTC.

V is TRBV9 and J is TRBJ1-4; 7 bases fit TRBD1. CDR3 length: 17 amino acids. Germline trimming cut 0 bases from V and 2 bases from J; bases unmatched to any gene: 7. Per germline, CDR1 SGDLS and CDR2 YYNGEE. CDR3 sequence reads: CASSVGRTGGTNEKLFF. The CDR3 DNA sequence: TGTGCCAGCAGCGTAGGAAGGACAGGCGGGACTAATGAAAAACTGTTTTTT. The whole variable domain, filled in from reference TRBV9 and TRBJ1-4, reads DSGVTQTPKHLITATGQRVTLRCSPRSGDLSVYWYQQSLDQGLQFLIQYYNGEERAKGNILERFSAQQFPDLHSELNLSSLELGDSALYFCASSVGRTGGTNEKLFFGSGTQLSVL.

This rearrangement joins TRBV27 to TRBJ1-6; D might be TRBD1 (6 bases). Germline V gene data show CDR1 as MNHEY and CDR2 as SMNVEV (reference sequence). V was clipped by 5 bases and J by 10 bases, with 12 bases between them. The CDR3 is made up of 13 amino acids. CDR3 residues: CASSLYRESPLHF. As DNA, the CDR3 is TGTGCCAGCAGTCTCTACAGGGAATCACCCCTCCACTTT.

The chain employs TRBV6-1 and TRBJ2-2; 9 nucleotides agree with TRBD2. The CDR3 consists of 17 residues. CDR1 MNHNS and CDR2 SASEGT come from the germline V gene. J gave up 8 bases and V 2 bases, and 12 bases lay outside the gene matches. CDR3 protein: CASSERRVLAGRGELFF. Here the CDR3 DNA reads TGTGCCAGCAGTGAAAGGAGAGTACTAGCGGGCAGAGGGGAGCTGTTTTTT.

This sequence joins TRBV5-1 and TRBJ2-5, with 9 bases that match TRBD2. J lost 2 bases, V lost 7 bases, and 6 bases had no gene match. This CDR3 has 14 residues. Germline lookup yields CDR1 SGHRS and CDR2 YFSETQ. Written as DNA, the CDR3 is TGCGCCAGCCACTCTCTAGCGGGGCAAGAGACCCAGTACTTC. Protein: CASHSLAGQETQYF.

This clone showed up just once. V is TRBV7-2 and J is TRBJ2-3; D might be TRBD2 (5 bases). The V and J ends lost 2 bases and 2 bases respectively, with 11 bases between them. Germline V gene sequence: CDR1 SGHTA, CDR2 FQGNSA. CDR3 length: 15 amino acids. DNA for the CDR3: TGTGCCAGCAGCTTACAATCGGGATACACAGATACGCAGTATTTT. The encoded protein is CASSLQSGYTDTQYF.

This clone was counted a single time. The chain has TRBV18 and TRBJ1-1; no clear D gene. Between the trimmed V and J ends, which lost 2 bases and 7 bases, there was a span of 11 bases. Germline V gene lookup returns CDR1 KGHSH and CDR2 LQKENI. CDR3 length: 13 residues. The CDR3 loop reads CASSPRGRNEAFF. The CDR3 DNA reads TGTGCCAGCTCACCAAGAGGCCGGAATGAAGCTTTCTTT. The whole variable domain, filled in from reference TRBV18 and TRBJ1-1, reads NAGVMQNPRHLVRRRGQEARLRCSPMKGHSHVYWYRQLPEEGLKFMVYLQKENIIDESGMPKERFSAEFPKEGPSILRIQQVVRGDSAAYFCASSPRGRNEAFFGQGTRLTVV.

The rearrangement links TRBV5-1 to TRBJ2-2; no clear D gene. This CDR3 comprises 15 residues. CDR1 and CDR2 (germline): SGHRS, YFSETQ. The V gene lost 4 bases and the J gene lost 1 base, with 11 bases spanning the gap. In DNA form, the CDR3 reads TGCGCCAGCAGCCTGCCTAGAGGGAACACCGGGGAGCTGTTTTTT. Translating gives CASSLPRGNTGELFF.

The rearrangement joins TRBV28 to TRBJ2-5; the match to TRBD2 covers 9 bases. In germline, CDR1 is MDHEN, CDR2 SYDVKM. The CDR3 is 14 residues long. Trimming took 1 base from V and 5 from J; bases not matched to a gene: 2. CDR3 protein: CASSLLAGGETQYF. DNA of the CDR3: TGTGCCAGCAGTTTATTGGCGGGAGGGGAGACCCAGTACTTC.

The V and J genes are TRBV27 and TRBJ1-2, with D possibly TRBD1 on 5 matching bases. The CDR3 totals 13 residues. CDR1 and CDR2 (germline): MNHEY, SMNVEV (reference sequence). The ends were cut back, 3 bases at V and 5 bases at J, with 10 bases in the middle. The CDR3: CASSFRVGYGYTF. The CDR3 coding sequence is TGTGCCAGCAGTTTCAGGGTGGGGTATGGCTACACCTTC.

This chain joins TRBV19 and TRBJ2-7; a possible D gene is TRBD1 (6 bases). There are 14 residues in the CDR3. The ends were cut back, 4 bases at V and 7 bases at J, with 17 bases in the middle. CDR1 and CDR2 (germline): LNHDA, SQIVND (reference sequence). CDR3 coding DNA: TGTGCCAGTAGTAGCCGGGACACAGGTCGTGAGCAGTACTTC. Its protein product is CASSSRDTGREQYF.

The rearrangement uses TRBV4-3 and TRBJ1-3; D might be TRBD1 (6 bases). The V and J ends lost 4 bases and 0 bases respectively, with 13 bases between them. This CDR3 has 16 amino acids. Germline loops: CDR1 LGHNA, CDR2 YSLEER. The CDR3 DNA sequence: TGCGCCAGCAGCCGAACACCAGGGGACTCTGGAAACACCATATATTTT. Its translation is CASSRTPGDSGNTIYF.

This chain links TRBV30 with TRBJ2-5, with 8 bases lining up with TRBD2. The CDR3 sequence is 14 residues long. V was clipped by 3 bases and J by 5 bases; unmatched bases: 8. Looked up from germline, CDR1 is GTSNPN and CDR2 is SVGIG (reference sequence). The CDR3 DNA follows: TGTGCCTGGAGCTTGGGCGGGGGGCGTGAGACCCAGTACTTC. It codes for CAWSLGGGRETQYF.

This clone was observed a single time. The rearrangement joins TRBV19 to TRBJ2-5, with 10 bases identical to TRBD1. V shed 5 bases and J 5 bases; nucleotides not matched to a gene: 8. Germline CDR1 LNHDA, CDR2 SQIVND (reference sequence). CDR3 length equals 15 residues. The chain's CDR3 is CASSVGTGARETQYF. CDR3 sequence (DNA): TGTGCCAGTAGTGTCGGGACAGGGGCACGGGAGACCCAGTACTTC.

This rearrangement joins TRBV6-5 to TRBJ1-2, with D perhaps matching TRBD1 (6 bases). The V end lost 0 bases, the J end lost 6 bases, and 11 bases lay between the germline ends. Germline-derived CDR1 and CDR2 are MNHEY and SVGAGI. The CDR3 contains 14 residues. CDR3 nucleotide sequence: TGTGCCAGCAGTTACTCGATCCAGGGGAATGGCTACACCTTC. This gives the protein CASSYSIQGNGYTF.

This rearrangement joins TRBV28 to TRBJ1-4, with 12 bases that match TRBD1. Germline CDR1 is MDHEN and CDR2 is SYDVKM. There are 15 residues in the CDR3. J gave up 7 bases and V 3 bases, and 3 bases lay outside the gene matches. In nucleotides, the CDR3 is TGTGCCAGCAGTTTTTGGGGACAGGGGGCTGAAAAACTGTTTTTT. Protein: CASSFWGQGAEKLFF.

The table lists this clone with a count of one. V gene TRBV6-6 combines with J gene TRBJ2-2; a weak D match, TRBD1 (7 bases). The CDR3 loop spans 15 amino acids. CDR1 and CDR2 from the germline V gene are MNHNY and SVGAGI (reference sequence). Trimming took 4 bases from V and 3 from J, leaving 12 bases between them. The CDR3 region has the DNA TGTGCCAGCAGTTTCCAGGGGGGTCACACCGGGGAGCTGTTTTTT. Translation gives CASSFQGGHTGELFF.

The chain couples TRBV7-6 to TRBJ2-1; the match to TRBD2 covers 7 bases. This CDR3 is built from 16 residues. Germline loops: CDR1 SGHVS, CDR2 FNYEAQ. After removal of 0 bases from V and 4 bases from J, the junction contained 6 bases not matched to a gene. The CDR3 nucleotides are TGTGCCAGCAGCTTAGCGGCTTCTAGCGGATACAATGAGCAGTTCTTC. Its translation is CASSLAASSGYNEQFF.

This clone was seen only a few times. The CDR3 coding sequence is TGTGCCAGCAGTGACAGGGGCGAGCAGTACTTC. Amino acids: CASSDRGEQYF. The chain links TRBV6-2 or TRBV6-3 to TRBJ2-7; 8 nucleotides agree with TRBD1. This CDR3 spans 11 amino acids. Germline trimming cut 5 bases from V and 6 bases from J; bases unmatched to any gene: 0. The germline V gene has CDR1 MNHEY and CDR2 SVGEGT.

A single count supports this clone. Written as DNA, the CDR3 is TGTGCCAGCAGTTCTACGGGACTAGCGGGATTAGAGACCCAGTACTTC. Its protein product is CASSSTGLAGLETQYF. This rearrangement joins TRBV6-5 to TRBJ2-5; 13 bases map to TRBD2. Looked up from germline, CDR1 is MNHEY and CDR2 is SVGAGI. The CDR3 covers 16 residues. The V gene end was trimmed by 4 bases and the J gene end by 4 bases; junction bases not matched to a gene: 6.

The CDR3 sequence is CASSYFGQGPDGQYF. The CDR3 DNA is TGTGCCAGCAGTTACTTTGGACAGGGTCCGGACGGGCAGTACTTC. The V gene is TRBV6-5, the J gene TRBJ2-7; 8 bases agree with TRBD1. CDR1 is MNHEY, CDR2 SVGAGI, per germline. Losses at the gene ends were 1 base for V and 9 bases for J; bases not matched to a gene: 11. CDR3 length: 15 amino acids.

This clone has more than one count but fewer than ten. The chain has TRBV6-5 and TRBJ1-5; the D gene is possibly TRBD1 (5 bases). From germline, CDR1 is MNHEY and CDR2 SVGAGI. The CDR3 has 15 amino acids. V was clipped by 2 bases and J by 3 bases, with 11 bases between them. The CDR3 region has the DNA TGTGCCAGCAGTTACACGGCAGGGTACAATCAGCCCCAGCATTTT. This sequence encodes CASSYTAGYNQPQHF.